These 30 T cell receptor beta chains were all obtained from the same sample, sequenced in a study of CD4+ T cells in melanoma. The assay was immunoSEQ multiplex PCR, and TCRdb's table has in-frame clones only and misses some. Of roughly 11,000 clones listed, approximately 65% are singletons. Sequenced input: cells from a culture (not recorded whether cultured in vitro). The origin of the receptors is a human donor with melanoma.

This clone has more than one count but fewer than ten. The chain links TRBV6-6 to TRBJ2-7; 10 positions agree with TRBD2. Germline V lookup: CDR1 MNHNY, CDR2 SVGAGI (reference sequence). Trimming took 10 bases from V and 0 from J; bases not matched to a gene: 3. This CDR3 is built from 13 residues. CDR3 protein: CATSGGASYEQYF. The CDR3 DNA follows: TGTGCCACGAGCGGGGGGGCCTCCTACGAGCAGTACTTC.

The chain is built from TRBV19 and TRBJ2-4, with 7 positions matching TRBD1. The CDR3 loop spans 16 amino acids. Germline lookup yields CDR1 LNHDA and CDR2 SQIVND (reference sequence). The J segment lost 2 bases and the V segment lost 4 bases, leaving 8 bases of the junction unmatched. Written as DNA, the CDR3 is TGTGCCAGTAGTAACCACCAGACAGGGACCAAAAACATTCAGTACTTC. Translating it yields CASSNHQTGTKNIQYF. Together with reference TRBV19 and TRBJ2-4, the CDR3 gives the full variable domain: DGGITQSPKYLFRKEGQNVTLSCEQNLNHDAMYWYRQDPGQGLRLIYYSQIVNDFQKGDIAEGYSVSREKKESFPLTVTSAQKNPTAFYLCASSNHQTGTKNIQYFGAGTRLSVL.

The chain links TRBV6-1 to TRBJ2-3; 14 positions agree with TRBD2. CDR3 length equals 16 residues. V shed 3 bases and J 5 bases; nucleotides not matched to a gene: 4. Germline V gene data show CDR1 as MNHNS and CDR2 as SASEGT. CDR3 sequence reads: CASSDPGTSGGDTQYF. CDR3 bases: TGTGCCAGCAGTGATCCCGGGACTAGCGGGGGAGATACGCAGTATTTT.

This clone has just a few counts. This rearrangement joins TRBV25-1 to TRBJ1-2, with a tentative D call TRBD1 (6 bases). CDR1 is MGHDK and CDR2 is SYGVNS in the germline V gene. The V end lost 2 bases, the J end lost 8 bases, and 12 bases lay between the germline ends. CDR3 size: 13 residues. The CDR3 reads CASSEAGGFGYTF. In DNA form, the CDR3 reads TGTGCCAGCAGTGAAGCCGGGGGCTTCGGCTACACCTTC.

This sequence joins TRBV6-5 and TRBJ2-7, with TRBD1 identical over 7 bases. The CDR3 has 14 residues. Looked up from germline, CDR1 is MNHEY and CDR2 is SVGAGI. V lost 6 bases, J lost 4 bases, and 9 bases stayed unmatched. The CDR3 is CASRTTGYNYEQYF. In nucleotides, the CDR3 is TGTGCCAGCAGAACGACAGGGTATAATTACGAGCAGTACTTC.

The genes are TRBV11-2 and TRBJ1-2, with D uncertain. Germline CDR1 SGHAT, CDR2 FQNNGV. There are 13 residues in the CDR3. The V gene lost 3 bases and the J gene lost 0 bases, with 5 bases spanning the gap. This CDR3 reads CASSFLANYGYTF. Written as DNA, the CDR3 is TGTGCCAGCAGCTTTTTGGCTAACTATGGCTACACCTTC. Variable domain in full (rest from reference TRBV11-2 and TRBJ1-2): EAGVAQSPRYKIIEKRQSVAFWCNPISGHATLYWYQQILGQGPKLLIQFQNNGVVDDSQLPKDRFSAERLKGVDSTLKIQPAKLEDSAVYLCASSFLANYGYTFGSGTRLTVV.

CDR3 DNA: TGTGCCAGTAGTATTAAAGCGGGGGGCAACGAGCAGTACTTC. Translation: CASSIKAGGNEQYF. This chain joins TRBV19 and TRBJ2-7; TRBD2 agrees at 9 bases. Per the germline V gene, CDR1 is LNHDA and CDR2 is SQIVND (reference sequence). V was pared by 3 bases and J by 5 bases, with 5 bases of the junction left unmatched. The CDR3 is 14 amino acids.

V usage is TRBV7-2 and J usage is TRBJ1-1; no clear D gene. The V end was cut by 5 bases, the J end by 5 bases, with 18 bases between. This CDR3 contains 15 residues. Germline V gene lookup returns CDR1 SGHTA and CDR2 FQGNSA. The CDR3 spells CASSPGAAGRTEAFF. CDR3 in DNA: TGTGCCAGCAGCCCCGGTGCAGCGGGGAGGACTGAAGCTTTCTTT.

The J gene is TRBJ1-1, the V gene TRBV5-6, with a possible D match to TRBD1 (5 bases). The CDR3 covers 14 residues. Germline values: CDR1 SGHDT, CDR2 YYEEEE. Trimming pared 4 bases from V and 4 bases from J, leaving 14 bases between. The CDR3 region has the DNA TGTGCCAGCAGCAGGAGGGGTGTCGTCACTGAAGCTTTCTTT. Residues: CASSRRGVVTEAFF.

The chain couples TRBV9 to TRBJ1-4, with no clear D. The CDR3 has 14 amino acids. Germline V gene lookup returns CDR1 SGDLS and CDR2 YYNGEE. The V and J ends lost 3 bases and 8 bases respectively, with 14 bases between them. CDR3 nucleotides: TGTGCCAGCAGCGCCAATCTTGTTGCGGAAAAACTGTTTTTT. Encoded protein: CASSANLVAEKLFF.

V gene TRBV7-9 combines with J gene TRBJ1-1; D is undetermined. V dropped 6 bases and J dropped 4 bases, with 9 bases sitting between them. Germline V CDR1 and CDR2: SEHNR, FQNEAQ (reference sequence). The CDR3 is 12 residues long. The CDR3 here is CASRIIGTEAFF. The CDR3 nucleotides are TGTGCCAGCAGGATTATCGGCACTGAAGCTTTCTTT.

The sample holds a few counts of this clone. The CDR3 sequence is CASSSSSGEQFF. CDR3 nucleotides: TGTGCCAGCAGCAGCTCCTCTGGGGAGCAGTTCTTC. The chain employs TRBV7-3 and TRBJ2-1, with D unresolved. The V gene's germline CDR1 is SGHTA and CDR2 FQGTGA. The CDR3 loop spans 12 amino acids. The V end lost 5 bases, the J end lost 10 bases, and 12 bases lay between the germline ends.

The chain's CDR3 is CASSYSGGEVYTF. CDR3 coding DNA: TGTGCCAGCAGTTACTCGGGGGGGGAGGTCTACACCTTC. This chain links TRBV6-5 with TRBJ1-2; perhaps TRBD1 as D (5 bases). The CDR3 loop spans 13 amino acids. From germline, CDR1 is MNHEY and CDR2 SVGAGI. The V end was cut by 0 bases, the J end by 10 bases, with 12 bases between.

The chain joins TRBV6-6 to TRBJ1-1; no clear D. The V end was cut by 6 bases, the J end by 1 base, with 15 bases between. There are 15 residues in the CDR3. CDR1 MNHNY and CDR2 SVGAGI come from the germline V gene (reference sequence). CDR3 loop: CASSGGGAGNTEAFF. In DNA form, the CDR3 reads TGTGCCAGCAGCGGAGGCGGCGCGGGGAACACTGAAGCTTTCTTT.

This clone has more than one count but fewer than ten. The chain carries TRBV5-4 and TRBJ2-7, with no clear D. This CDR3 is built from 16 residues. Trimming took off 3 bases at V and 4 bases at J, with 20 bases between the two ends. Germline V gene lookup returns CDR1 SGHNT and CDR2 YYREEE (reference sequence). This chain's CDR3 is CASSSGGPLALYEQYF. In DNA, the CDR3 is TGTGCCAGCAGCTCGGGCGGCCCTCTCGCCCTGTACGAGCAGTACTTC.

The sample holds a few counts of this clone. The chain couples TRBV4-1 to TRBJ1-4; TRBD1 might be the D (5 bases). Germline values: CDR1 MGHRA, CDR2 YSYEKL. Trimming shortened V by 3 bases and J by 4 bases, and 12 bases separated the two germline ends. The CDR3 covers 15 residues. CDR3 bases: TGCGCCAGCAGCCAGCGGGGGAACGTTAATGAAAAACTGTTTTTT. As protein: CASSQRGNVNEKLFF.

The V and J genes are TRBV7-9 and TRBJ2-7; D remains ambiguous. From germline, CDR1 is SEHNR and CDR2 FQNEAQ (reference sequence). The CDR3 consists of 11 residues. V was clipped by 2 bases and J by 5 bases, with 4 bases between them. CDR3 amino acids: CASSLLDEQYF. The CDR3 DNA reads TGTGCCAGCAGCTTATTGGACGAGCAGTACTTC.

The chain employs TRBV5-1 and TRBJ2-7; no definite D call. Germline V gene data show CDR1 as SGHRS and CDR2 as YFSETQ. Trimming shortened V by 0 bases and J by 5 bases, and 9 bases separated the two germline ends. CDR3 size: 13 residues. CDR3 in amino acids: CASSLVVSNEQYF. CDR3 DNA: TGCGCCAGCAGCTTGGTTGTCAGCAACGAGCAGTACTTC.

The rearrangement links TRBV28 to TRBJ1-2; the D gene is possibly TRBD1 (5 bases). V lost 2 bases to trimming and J lost 5 bases, with 12 bases between them. Germline assignment: CDR1 MDHEN and CDR2 SYDVKM. The CDR3 covers 14 residues. CDR3 region: CASSLRGDRYGYTF. CDR3 bases: TGTGCCAGCAGTTTAAGAGGGGATCGGTATGGCTACACCTTC.

This clone came up a few times. The CDR3 spells CASSSAANYGYTF. CDR3 DNA sequence: TGTGCCAGCAGTTCGGCCGCTAACTATGGCTACACCTTC. The rearrangement uses TRBV6-5 and TRBJ1-2, with D uncertain. Trimming pared 4 bases from V and 0 bases from J, leaving 6 bases between. From germline, CDR1 is MNHEY and CDR2 SVGAGI. This CDR3 comprises 13 residues.

This sequence joins TRBV7-3 and TRBJ1-1, with D perhaps TRBD1 (6 bases). The germline CDR1 and CDR2 sequences are SGHTA and FQGTGA. Between the trimmed V and J ends, which lost 1 base and 1 base, there was a span of 7 bases. CDR3 length: 14 residues. CDR3 loop: CASSLMGANTEAFF. In DNA form, the CDR3 reads TGTGCCAGCAGCTTAATGGGGGCGAACACTGAAGCTTTCTTT.

The V and J genes are TRBV5-1 and TRBJ1-4; D remains ambiguous. The CDR3 has 14 residues. Germline CDR1 reads SGHRS; CDR2 reads YFSETQ. Between the trimmed V and J ends, which lost 7 bases and 7 bases, there was a span of 17 bases. The CDR3 DNA reads TGCGCCAGCTCAGCCGGAGGACGGGGTGAAAAACTGTTTTTT. Its protein is CASSAGGRGEKLFF.

The sample holds a few counts of this clone. The rearrangement joins TRBV18 to TRBJ1-6; D possibly corresponds to TRBD1 (5 bases). V dropped 2 bases and J dropped 8 bases, with 13 bases sitting between them. Germline V gene data show CDR1 as KGHSH and CDR2 as LQKENI. The CDR3 sequence is 15 residues long. Here the CDR3 DNA reads TGTGCCAGCTCACCAGTCGGGGGGATAGATTCACCCCTCCACTTT. Translation: CASSPVGGIDSPLHF.

The genes are TRBV6-6 and TRBJ2-7, with TRBD1 identical over 8 bases. The junction had 6 bases not matched to a gene; V was cut back by 2 bases and J by 6 bases. The CDR3 is 14 residues long. Germline CDR1 is MNHNY and CDR2 is SVGAGI (reference sequence). CDR3 DNA: TGTGCCAGCAGTTACCTAGACAGGGGAGGCGAGCAGTACTTC. Its translation: CASSYLDRGGEQYF.

The V gene is TRBV11-1, the J gene TRBJ1-2; D unclear. Germline V gene sequence: CDR1 SGHAT, CDR2 FQDESV (reference sequence). Deletions cut 1 base from V and 4 bases from J, with 13 bases between. The CDR3 has 15 amino acids. The CDR3 is CASSLDRGGLYGYTF. As DNA, the CDR3 is TGTGCCAGCAGCTTAGATCGGGGAGGGCTCTATGGCTACACCTTC.

The chain joins TRBV18 to TRBJ1-2, with 7 bases aligning to TRBD1. The germline V gene encodes CDR1 KGHSH and CDR2 LQKENI. The CDR3 is made up of 15 amino acids. V gave up 3 bases and J gave up 0 bases; unmatched junction bases: 4. The CDR3 sequence: CASSPTGAANYGYTF. DNA of the CDR3: TGTGCCAGCTCACCTACAGGGGCGGCTAACTATGGCTACACCTTC.

This clone has a handful of counts. The rearrangement joins TRBV7-9 to TRBJ2-7; 8 bases fit TRBD2. The CDR3 is 14 amino acids. Germline V gives CDR1 SEHNR, CDR2 FQNEAQ (reference sequence). The junction had 10 bases not matched to a gene; V was cut back by 6 bases and J by 6 bases. CDR3 bases: TGTGCCAGCAGTTTTACTGGCGGGGGGTCCGAGCAGTACTTC. Translated, it gives CASSFTGGGSEQYF.

This clone has more than one count but fewer than ten. This chain uses TRBV7-9 with TRBJ1-4; D is undetermined. V was trimmed by 4 bases and J by 7 bases, leaving 13 bases between them. Germline V lookup: CDR1 SEHNR, CDR2 FQNEAQ (reference sequence). The CDR3 spans 14 residues. The CDR3 sequence: CASSSPVLAEKLFF. The CDR3 DNA is TGTGCCAGCAGCTCACCGGTATTGGCTGAAAAACTGTTTTTT.

The chain links TRBV11-2 to TRBJ2-1, with 7 bases identical to TRBD1. Unmatched junction bases numbered 11, after V lost 8 bases and J lost 10 bases. Germline CDR1 is SGHAT and CDR2 is FQNNGV. The CDR3 is 13 amino acids. CDR3: CASRDFIQGEQFF. The CDR3 DNA sequence: TGTGCCAGCCGCGATTTTATACAGGGGGAGCAGTTCTTC.

This clone was seen only a few times. The V gene is TRBV19, the J gene TRBJ1-6; a weak D match, TRBD1 (6 bases). The V end was cut by 3 bases, the J end by 10 bases, with 10 bases between. In germline, CDR1 is LNHDA, CDR2 SQIVND (reference sequence). CDR3 length equals 13 residues. The CDR3 sequence: CASSINRESPLHF. CDR3 sequence (DNA): TGTGCCAGTAGTATCAACAGGGAGTCACCCCTCCACTTT.